This entry describes one T cell receptor beta chain. The target antigen is unknown. Sequenced by immunoSEQ multiplex PCR; TCRdb stores in-frame clones only, minus some. The profile shows about 99,000 clones, more than 80% of them singletons. This sample stems from a study of T cell responses to AZD1222 COVID-19 vaccine. General study results and limits: Receipt of two AZD1222 doses was followed by a rise in Spike-specific TCR breadth and depth.

Trimming cost V 3 bases and J 4 bases; bases outside gene matches: 6. Germline CDR1 reads GTSNPN; CDR2 reads SVGIG (reference sequence). This CDR3 comprises 14 residues. Sequences were derived from peripheral blood, sampled on day 0 of AZD1222 vaccination. The clonotype comes from an adult in good health. The gene calls are TRBV30 and TRBJ1-1, with 9 bases identical to TRBD1. CDR3 sequence (DNA): TGTGCCTGGAGGGGGACAGGGATGGGCACTGAAGCTTTCTTT. Encoded protein: CAWRGTGMGTEAFF.